This T cell receptor beta chain was sequenced in a study of vaccination effects on CD4 cells after COVID-19. The CDR3 length is 17 residues. With V trimmed by 6 bases and J by 7 bases, 13 bases remained unmatched. A single count supports this clone. Its antigen remains unidentified. The table came from immunoSEQ multiplex PCR; TCRdb's copy has only in-frame clones and leaves some out. The sample includes around 35,000 clones, around 66% of them seen just once. Notes on the study in general: Late after vaccination, infection- and vaccine-induced clones showed marked clonal contraction. Nearly all vaccine-induced clones in healthy recipients recognized only SARS-CoV-2.

ViraFEST assay sequencing came after antigen-specific CD4+ T cells were expanded with viral peptide pools. CD4+ T cell isolation took place after 10 days of culture. Nobody among the vaccine recipients had prior SARS-CoV-2 infection (nucleocapsid antibodies were negative). This clonotype was obtained from a human donor who received a COVID-19 vaccine. The chain has TRBV23-1 and TRBJ2-6, with 9 bases lining up with TRBD1. TRBV23-1 is known as an ORF, though its function is uncertain. Sequenced here: CD4+ T cells from PBMCs cultured with HCoV-OC43 spike peptides, sampled before COVID-19 vaccination. Sample subset: HCoV-OC43 spike overlapping peptide pool stimulation. This CDR3 is CASSPRDREVGANVLTF. CDR3 DNA: TGCGCCAGCAGCCCCCGGGACAGGGAGGTGGGTGCCAACGTCCTGACTTTC.